These 19 T cell receptor beta chains originate from one sample sequenced in a study of circulating tumor DNA in untreated peripheral T-cell lymphoma. TCRdb keeps only in-frame clones here, not all; method: immunoSEQ multiplex PCR. The table lists about 8,900 clones, roughly 80% of them singletons. Sequenced: tumor tissue. The receptors were gathered from a human donor with peripheral T-cell lymphoma.

The genes are TRBV10-2 and TRBJ2-3, with TRBD2 as a possible D gene (6 bases). Germline V gene lookup returns CDR1 WSHSY and CDR2 SAAADI. CDR3 length: 15 amino acids. V dropped 3 bases and J dropped 0 bases, with 10 bases sitting between them. CDR3 sequence: CASSDAGTSTDTQYF. DNA for the CDR3: TGCGCCAGCAGTGACGCAGGGACTAGCACAGATACGCAGTATTTT.

This rearrangement joins TRBV15 to TRBJ1-2; D is unresolved. Looked up from germline, CDR1 is LNHNV and CDR2 is YYDKDF (reference sequence). Deletions cut 4 bases from V and 0 bases from J, with 9 bases between. This CDR3 region has 14 residues. The DNA of the CDR3 is TGTGCCACCAGCACCCCCGGGTCTAACTATGGCTACACCTTC. It encodes CATSTPGSNYGYTF.

The V call is TRBV10-2, the J call TRBJ2-3; TRBD1 matches 9 bases. From germline, CDR1 is WSHSY and CDR2 SAAADI. Trimming cost V 5 bases and J 1 base; bases outside gene matches: 4. The CDR3 has 15 amino acids. The CDR3: CASSRTGDGTDTQYF. The CDR3, as DNA: TGCGCCAGCAGTCGGACAGGGGACGGCACAGATACGCAGTATTTT.

The V gene is TRBV18, the J gene TRBJ1-1, with D unresolved. V was shortened by 3 bases and J by 8 bases, with 10 bases between the two germline ends. The CDR3 extends over 12 amino acids. Germline values: CDR1 KGHSH, CDR2 LQKENI. CDR3 sequence (DNA): TGTGCCAGCTCACCCGGAGACTCCGAAGCTTTCTTT. It yields the protein CASSPGDSEAFF.

This sequence joins TRBV6-7 and TRBJ2-4; D remains unclear. TRBV6-7 is sorted into the ORF group, with uncertain function. The CDR3 length is 11 residues. Trimming shortened V by 3 bases and J by 8 bases, and 5 bases separated the two germline ends. The CDR3 DNA sequence: TGTGCCAGCAGTTATCTCGACATTCAGTACTTC. Translated: CASSYLDIQYF.

The chain employs TRBV19 and TRBJ2-4; 8 bases fit TRBD1. Germline assignment: CDR1 LNHDA and CDR2 SQIVND (reference sequence). The CDR3 length is 17 residues. V dropped 5 bases and J dropped 3; count of bases not matched to a gene: 12. CDR3 loop: CASSPWTGSNDKNIQYF. CDR3 coding DNA: TGTGCCAGTAGTCCTTGGACAGGGTCGAACGACAAAAACATTCAGTACTTC.

The V gene is TRBV30, the J gene TRBJ1-1; the match to TRBD1 covers 10 bases. Germline V lookup: CDR1 GTSNPN, CDR2 SVGIG (reference sequence). The CDR3 extends over 15 amino acids. The V and J ends lost 4 bases and 6 bases, in that order; junction bases with no gene match: 11. The CDR3 loop is CAWIDRDRGVAEAFF. The DNA of the CDR3 is TGTGCCTGGATAGACCGGGACAGGGGTGTAGCTGAAGCTTTCTTT.

The chain is built from TRBV10-2 and TRBJ1-1; D is unclear. The CDR3 totals 17 residues. The V gene's germline CDR1 is WSHSY and CDR2 SAAADI. Trimming removed 3 bases at V and 1 base at J, with 18 bases between. The CDR3 region has the DNA TGCGCCAGCAGTGAACGCCCCCCGACTCCGACGAACACTGAAGCTTTCTTT. Amino acids: CASSERPPTPTNTEAFF.

This sequence joins TRBV11-3 and TRBJ2-1; D may be TRBD1 or TRBD2 (5 bases each). CDR3 size: 17 residues. Germline-derived CDR1 and CDR2 are SGHNT and YENEEA. Trimming cost V 1 base and J 2 bases, with 15 bases left between them. In nucleotides, the CDR3 is TGTGCCAGCAGCTTAGGGTTTCGGGACGTGGCCTACAATGAGCAGTTCTTC. This codes for CASSLGFRDVAYNEQFF.

This clone was recorded a few times. This chain joins TRBV19 and TRBJ1-6; D gene ambiguous. The CDR3 length is 14 residues. Germline lookup yields CDR1 LNHDA and CDR2 SQIVND (reference sequence). V was pared by 3 bases and J by 9 bases, with 12 bases between. This CDR3 is CASSMGSGTSPLHF. The CDR3 nucleotides are TGTGCCAGTAGTATGGGGTCAGGAACTTCACCCCTCCACTTT.

The CDR3 DNA reads as TGTGCCAGTAGTGAGAGGGGCAAAAAGACCCAGTACTTC. The encoded protein is CASSERGKKTQYF. The V and J genes are TRBV19 and TRBJ2-5; D is tentatively TRBD1 or TRBD2 (5 bases each). The length of the CDR3 is 13 residues. Between the trimmed V and J ends, which lost 5 bases and 6 bases, there was a span of 13 bases. CDR1 is LNHDA, CDR2 SQIVND, per germline (reference sequence).

The V and J genes are TRBV29-1 and TRBJ1-2, with 7 nucleotides matching TRBD1. After removal of 2 bases from V and 6 bases from J, the junction contained 12 bases not matched to a gene. This CDR3 has 15 residues. The V gene's germline CDR1 is SQVTM and CDR2 ANQGSEA. CDR3 sequence (DNA): TGCAGCGTTGAAATGAACCCGGGACAGAGAGATGGCTACACCTTC. Translating gives CSVEMNPGQRDGYTF.

The chain joins TRBV14 to TRBJ1-2; D is uncertain. V gave up 4 bases and J gave up 1 base, with 7 bases separating them. From germline, CDR1 is SGHDN and CDR2 FVKESK. The CDR3 spans 13 residues. The CDR3 DNA reads TGTGCCAGCAGCCCGGACTATAACTATGGCTACACCTTC. Residues: CASSPDYNYGYTF.

This chain connects TRBV6-8 to TRBJ1-2, with 7 nucleotides matching TRBD1. Germline CDR1 MNHGY, CDR2 SAAAGT. The CDR3 runs to 14 residues. V was clipped by 9 bases and J by 1 base; unmatched bases: 8. In DNA form, the CDR3 reads TGTGCCAGTGACGACAGGGCCGGTAACTATGGCTACACCTTC. It codes for CASDDRAGNYGYTF.

This clone was seen a single time. The rearrangement joins TRBV18 to TRBJ2-7; D might be TRBD1 (6 bases). V was cut by 2 bases and J by 9 bases, with 17 bases left in between. Germline CDR1 is KGHSH and CDR2 is LQKENI. CDR3 size: 14 residues. CDR3: CASSPTGKGLWQYF. The CDR3, as DNA: TGTGCCAGCTCACCAACAGGGAAGGGCCTATGGCAGTACTTC. Full variable domain (remainder filled in from reference TRBV18 and TRBJ2-7): NAGVMQNPRHLVRRRGQEARLRCSPMKGHSHVYWYRQLPEEGLKFMVYLQKENIIDESGMPKERFSAEFPKEGPSILRIQQVVRGDSAAYFCASSPTGKGLWQYFGPGTRLTVT.

The genes are TRBV6-8 and TRBJ2-7; D is unresolved. Germline V CDR1 and CDR2: MNHGY, SAAAGT. This CDR3 is 12 amino acids long. With 10 bases removed from V and 3 bases from J, the gap between germline ends came to 13 bases. The CDR3 here is CATTVGFYEQYF. CDR3 DNA sequence: TGTGCCACGACGGTAGGCTTCTACGAGCAGTACTTC.

The chain employs TRBV29-1 and TRBJ1-3; D is unclear. This CDR3 comprises 12 residues. V lost 4 bases and J 3 bases, leaving 7 bases between the germline ends. Germline V gives CDR1 SQVTM, CDR2 ANQGSEA. CDR3: CSVAVLGNTIYF. DNA of the CDR3: TGCAGCGTTGCGGTCCTTGGAAACACCATATATTTT.

This clone was picked up a small number of times. The rearrangement links TRBV14 to TRBJ1-4, with a tentative D call TRBD1 (6 bases). This CDR3 region has 14 residues. Trimming removed 4 bases from V and 5 bases from J, with 11 bases in between. Germline V gene sequence: CDR1 SGHDN, CDR2 FVKESK. CDR3 DNA sequence: TGTGCCAGCAGCCCCACAGGGTTCAATGAAAAACTGTTTTTT. This gives the protein CASSPTGFNEKLFF.

This clone occurred once. The chain couples TRBV19 to TRBJ1-1, with 10 bases fitting TRBD1. Germline CDR1 reads LNHDA; CDR2 reads SQIVND (reference sequence). J was trimmed by 4 bases and V by 5 bases; bases with no gene match: 7. The CDR3 contains 15 residues. CDR3 sequence reads: CASSFPDRGPTEAFF. CDR3 in DNA: TGTGCCAGTAGTTTTCCTGACAGGGGGCCCACTGAAGCTTTCTTT.